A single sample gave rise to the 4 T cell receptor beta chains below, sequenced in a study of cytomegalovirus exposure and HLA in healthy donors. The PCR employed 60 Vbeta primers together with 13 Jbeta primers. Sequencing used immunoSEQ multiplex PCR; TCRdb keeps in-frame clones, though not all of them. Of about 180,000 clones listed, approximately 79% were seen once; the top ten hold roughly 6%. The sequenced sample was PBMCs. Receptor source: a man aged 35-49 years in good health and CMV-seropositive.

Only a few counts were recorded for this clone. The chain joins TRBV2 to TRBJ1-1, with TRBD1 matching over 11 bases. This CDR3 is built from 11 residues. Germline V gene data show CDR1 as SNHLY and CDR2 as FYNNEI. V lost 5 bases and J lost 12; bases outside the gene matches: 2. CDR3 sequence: CASSWDRGSFF. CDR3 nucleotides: TGTGCCAGCAGTTGGGACAGGGGGTCTTTCTTT.

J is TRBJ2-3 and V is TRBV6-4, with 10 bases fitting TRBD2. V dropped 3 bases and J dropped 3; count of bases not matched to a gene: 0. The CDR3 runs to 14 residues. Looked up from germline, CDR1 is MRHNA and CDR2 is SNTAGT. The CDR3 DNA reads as TGTGCCAGCAGTGAGGGACTAGCGACAGATACGCAGTATTTT. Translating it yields CASSEGLATDTQYF.

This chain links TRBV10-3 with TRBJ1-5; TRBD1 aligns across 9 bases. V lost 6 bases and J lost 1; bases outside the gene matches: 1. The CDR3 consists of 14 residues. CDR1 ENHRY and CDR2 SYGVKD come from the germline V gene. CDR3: CAIRGTGSNQPQHF. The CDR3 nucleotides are TGTGCCATCAGAGGGACAGGGAGCAATCAGCCCCAGCATTTT.

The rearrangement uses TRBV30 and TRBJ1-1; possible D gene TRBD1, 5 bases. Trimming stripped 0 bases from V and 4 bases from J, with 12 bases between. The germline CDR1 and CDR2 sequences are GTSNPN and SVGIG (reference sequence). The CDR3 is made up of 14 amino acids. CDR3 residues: CAWSVNWGGTEAFF. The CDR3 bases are TGTGCCTGGAGTGTAAACTGGGGGGGCACTGAAGCTTTCTTT. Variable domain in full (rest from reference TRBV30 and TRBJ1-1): SQTIHQWPATLVQPVGSPLSLECTVEGTSNPNLYWYRQAAGRGLQLLFYSVGIGQISSEVPQNLSASRPQDRQFILSSKKLLLSDSGFYLCAWSVNWGGTEAFFGQGTRLTVV.